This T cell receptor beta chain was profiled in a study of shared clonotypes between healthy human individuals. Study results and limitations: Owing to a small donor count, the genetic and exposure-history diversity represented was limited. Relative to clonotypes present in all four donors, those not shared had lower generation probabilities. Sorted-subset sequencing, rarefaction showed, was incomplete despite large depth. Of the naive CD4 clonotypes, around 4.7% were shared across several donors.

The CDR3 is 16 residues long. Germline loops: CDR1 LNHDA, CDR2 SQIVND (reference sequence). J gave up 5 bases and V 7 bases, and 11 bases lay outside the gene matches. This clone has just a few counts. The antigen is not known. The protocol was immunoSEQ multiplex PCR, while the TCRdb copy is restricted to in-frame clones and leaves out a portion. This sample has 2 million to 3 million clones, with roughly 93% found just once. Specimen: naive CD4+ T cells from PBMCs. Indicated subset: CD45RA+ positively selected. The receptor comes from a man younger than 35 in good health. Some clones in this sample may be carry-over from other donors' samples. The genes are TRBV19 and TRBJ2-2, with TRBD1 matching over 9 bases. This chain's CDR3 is CASTGTGSRLTGELFF. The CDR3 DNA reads TGTGCCAGTACAGGGACAGGGTCGAGGTTAACCGGGGAGCTGTTTTTT.